The next 19 T cell receptor beta chains were all read from a single sample in a study of beta chain features in type 1 diabetes. The sequenced template was cDNA made from the entire isolated RNA. Sequencing was performed with immunoSEQ multiplex PCR; in TCRdb, only in-frame clones are kept and a portion is missing. The sample consists of more than 350,000 clones, 9.5% to 12% of them appearing once. The sequenced sample consisted of naive CD4+ T cells from blood. Receptors originate from a woman aged 18 to 35 in good health.

In this sample, this clone turned up a few times. The chain couples TRBV4-3 to TRBJ2-2, with D hard to call. The germline V and J ends were trimmed by 0 bases and 6 bases, with 11 bases remaining between them. The CDR3 is 15 residues long. Germline V gene lookup returns CDR1 LGHNA and CDR2 YSLEER. The chain's CDR3 is CASSQDLKRAGELFF. The CDR3 DNA reads TGCGCCAGCAGCCAAGATCTCAAGCGTGCCGGGGAGCTGTTTTTT.

This clone was observed a handful of times. This chain uses TRBV4-3 with TRBJ1-4; D perhaps matches TRBD1 (6 bases). CDR1 LGHNA and CDR2 YSLEER come from the germline V gene. V lost 3 bases and J 4 bases, leaving 15 bases between the germline ends. The CDR3 length is 16 residues. CDR3 DNA: TGCGCCAGCAGCCAGAACGACAGGTTAAGTAATGAAAAACTGTTTTTT. Encoded protein: CASSQNDRLSNEKLFF.

Of note for this clone: A junction end diverges from the germline sequence, so it may reflect a read error. The chain couples TRBV7-9 to TRBJ1-4; possibly TRBD1 for D (6 bases). This CDR3 contains 14 residues. Looked up from germline, CDR1 is SEHNR and CDR2 is FQNEAQ (reference sequence). CDR3 sequence: CATSGTGRDEKLFF. CDR3 in DNA: TGTGCCACCAGCGGCACAGGGAGAGATGAAAAACTGTTTTTT.

The chain links TRBV5-1 to TRBJ2-3, with D unresolved. The V and J ends lost 0 bases and 4 bases respectively, with 9 bases between them. There are 14 residues in the CDR3. In germline, CDR1 is SGHRS, CDR2 YFSETQ. The chain's CDR3 is CASSLGLKADTQYF. CDR3 in DNA: TGCGCCAGCAGCTTGGGGCTAAAGGCAGATACGCAGTATTTT.

This clone was recorded many times. The chain carries TRBV29-1 and TRBJ2-5; 7 bases fit TRBD1. The CDR3 is made up of 12 amino acids. From germline, CDR1 is SQVTM and CDR2 ANQGSEA. V was pared by 7 bases and J by 5 bases, with 7 bases of the junction left unmatched. The CDR3 nucleotides read TGCAGCGCGTCGGGACAGACGGAGACCCAGTACTTC. This translates into CSASGQTETQYF.

This clone was found a few times. The V call is TRBV5-1, the J call TRBJ2-3, with 9 bases matching TRBD2. CDR1 is SGHRS and CDR2 is YFSETQ in the germline V gene. The CDR3 spans 17 residues. The V gene end was trimmed by 2 bases and the J gene end by 1 base; junction bases not matched to a gene: 8. The DNA for the CDR3 is TGCGCCAGCAGCTTATCAAGTACTAGCGGGCGCACAGATACGCAGTATTTT. The encoded protein is CASSLSSTSGRTDTQYF.

V usage is TRBV7-2 and J usage is TRBJ1-4; D ambiguous. The V gene's germline CDR1 is SGHTA and CDR2 FQGNSA. This CDR3 spans 15 amino acids. The germline V and J ends were trimmed by 4 bases and 5 bases, with 14 bases remaining between them. The CDR3 spells CASSSQRTSNEKLFF. The DNA for the CDR3 is TGTGCCAGCAGCTCACAACGCACTTCCAATGAAAAACTGTTTTTT. Together with reference TRBV7-2 and TRBJ1-4, the CDR3 gives the full variable domain: GAGVSQSPSNKVTEKGKDVELRCDPISGHTALYWYRQSLGQGLEFLIYFQGNSAPDKSGLPSDRFSAERTGGSVSTLTIQRTQQEDSAVYLCASSSQRTSNEKLFFGSGTQLSVL.

J is TRBJ1-4 and V is TRBV13, with D possibly matching TRBD1 (5 bases). V lost 1 base, J lost 5 bases, and 5 bases lay in between. This CDR3 spans 13 amino acids. The germline V gene has CDR1 PRHDT and CDR2 FYEKMQ (reference sequence). The CDR3 DNA is TGTGCCAGCAGCTTAGCAGGGAATGAAAAACTGTTTTTT. It specifies CASSLAGNEKLFF.

The gene calls are TRBV19 and TRBJ2-1; 9 bases are a match to TRBD1. The CDR3 loop spans 14 amino acids. Unmatched junction bases numbered 7, after V lost 5 bases and J lost 8 bases. Germline V gene sequence: CDR1 LNHDA, CDR2 SQIVND (reference sequence). The CDR3 sequence is CASSSHRGRDEQFF. The CDR3 DNA reads as TGTGCCAGTAGTTCTCACAGGGGGCGGGATGAGCAGTTCTTC.

The chain recombines TRBV27 with TRBJ2-5; 7 nucleotides agree with TRBD1. Germline loops: CDR1 MNHEY, CDR2 SMNVEV (reference sequence). The CDR3 runs 12 residues. V shed 10 bases, J shed 4 bases, and the junction held 6 bases outside the gene matches. The CDR3 sequence is CATGGGRETQYF. Here the CDR3 DNA reads TGTGCCACAGGGGGTGGGAGAGAGACCCAGTACTTC.

This clone has a handful of counts. One end of the junction does not line up with germline, which may come from a read error. The V gene is TRBV7-7, the J gene TRBJ2-1; D is possibly TRBD1 or TRBD2 (7 bases each). The CDR3 covers 14 residues. Germline values: CDR1 SSHAT, CDR2 FNYEAQ (reference sequence). Here the CDR3 reads CASSRQGGYNEQFF. In nucleotides, the CDR3 is TGTGCTAGCAGCAGACAGGGAGGGTACAATGAGCAGTTCTTC.

This clone was picked up a small number of times. Distinct nucleotide sequences in the sample also encode this CDR3. The gene calls are TRBV5-1 and TRBJ2-3, with 13 bases that match TRBD2. This CDR3 spans 16 amino acids. With 0 bases clipped from V and 3 bases from J, the junction kept 1 base outside the gene matches. Germline V CDR1 and CDR2: SGHRS, YFSETQ. The CDR3 DNA follows: TGCGCCAGCAGCTTGGGGACTAGCGGGGGAACAGATACGCAGTATTTT. Translated: CASSLGTSGGTDTQYF.

V and J are TRBV7-3 and TRBJ1-2, with D unclear. The length of the CDR3 is 14 residues. Germline CDR1 is SGHTA and CDR2 is FQGTGA. The germline V and J ends were trimmed by 0 bases and 7 bases, with 12 bases remaining between them. The CDR3 loop reads CASSLTSSRPGYTF. The CDR3 DNA is TGTGCCAGCAGCTTAACCTCGAGCAGGCCTGGCTACACCTTC.

This clone was seen a few times. The rearrangement joins TRBV7-3 to TRBJ1-6; D unclear. V was clipped by 4 bases and J by 12 bases, with 10 bases between them. CDR3 size: 12 residues. Germline V gene data show CDR1 as SGHTA and CDR2 as FQGTGA. The CDR3 DNA follows: TGTGCCAGCAGCTCACCGACCTTACCCCTCCACTTT. It codes for CASSSPTLPLHF.

J is TRBJ2-7 and V is TRBV5-1, with D possibly TRBD2 on 5 matching bases. V dropped 0 bases and J dropped 3 bases, with 10 bases sitting between them. The germline V gene encodes CDR1 SGHRS and CDR2 YFSETQ. The CDR3 length is 14 residues. CDR3 coding DNA: TGCGCCAGCAGCTTGGAACTAGGGAGCTACGAGCAGTACTTC. The encoded protein is CASSLELGSYEQYF.

The chain links TRBV11-2 to TRBJ2-2; maybe TRBD1 (6 bases). The V end lost 1 base, the J end lost 5 bases, and 14 bases lay between the germline ends. The CDR3 runs to 16 residues. Germline V gene sequence: CDR1 SGHAT, CDR2 FQNNGV. CDR3 amino acids: CASSLALQGKTGELFF. The CDR3 region has the DNA TGTGCCAGCAGCTTAGCGTTACAGGGTAAAACCGGGGAGCTGTTTTTT.

A few counts support this clone. The rearrangement joins TRBV15 to TRBJ2-7; 8 bases agree with TRBD1. This CDR3 has 15 residues. The V and J ends lost 6 bases and 1 base, in that order; junction bases with no gene match: 8. CDR1 is LNHNV, CDR2 YYDKDF, per germline (reference sequence). In DNA, the CDR3 is TGTGCCACCAGATATGATCAGGGGGCATCCTACGAGCAGTACGTC. Translation: CATRYDQGASYEQYV.

V and J are TRBV28 and TRBJ1-1, with D hard to call. From germline, CDR1 is MDHEN and CDR2 SYDVKM. Trimming took 4 bases from V and 1 from J, leaving 7 bases between them. This CDR3 has 13 residues. CDR3 residues: CASSSPPNTEAFF. For the CDR3, the DNA is TGTGCCAGCAGTTCCCCGCCGAACACTGAAGCTTTCTTT.

V usage is TRBV18 and J usage is TRBJ1-6; D is unclear. Trimming shortened V by 4 bases and J by 5 bases, and 9 bases separated the two germline ends. The germline V gene encodes CDR1 KGHSH and CDR2 LQKENI. This CDR3 contains 14 residues. CDR3 DNA: TGTGCCAGCTCACAGAGCGGGAATAATTCACCCCTCCACTTT. Translating it yields CASSQSGNNSPLHF.